The 21 T cell receptor beta chains reported below all come from one sample, sequenced in a study of blood T cell repertoires in COVID-19. Sequencing was performed with immunoSEQ multiplex PCR; in TCRdb, only in-frame clones are kept and a portion is missing. The sample carries just over 650,000 clones, 75% to 90% recorded once. Sequenced: peripheral blood. The receptors stem from a woman between 18 and 29 years old with acute or convalescent COVID-19.

The J gene is TRBJ2-2, the V gene TRBV7-2, with a weak D call TRBD2 (5 bases). Looked up from germline, CDR1 is SGHTA and CDR2 is FQGNSA. The CDR3 is 13 residues long. V lost 9 bases to trimming and J lost 3 bases, with 11 bases between them. CDR3 amino acids: CARGARDTGELFF. Here the CDR3 DNA reads TGTGCCAGGGGAGCGCGGGACACCGGGGAGCTGTTTTTT.

CDR3 in amino acids: CASSRDAGGGTEAFF. CDR3 nucleotide sequence: TGCGCCAGCAGCCGGGACGCCGGCGGGGGAACTGAAGCTTTCTTT. The chain carries TRBV5-1 and TRBJ1-1; TRBD1 is a possible D gene (5 bases). This CDR3 is built from 15 residues. Germline V lookup: CDR1 SGHRS, CDR2 YFSETQ. V gave up 4 bases and J gave up 5 bases, with 18 bases separating them.

The CDR3 bases are TGTGCCAGCAGCCGTAGGGAGGGATACGAGCAGTACTTC. This translates into CASSRREGYEQYF. The V call is TRBV7-2, the J call TRBJ2-7; 7 bases line up with TRBD2. The CDR3 length is 13 residues. CDR1 and CDR2 from the germline V gene are SGHTA and FQGNSA. V lost 5 bases and J lost 4; bases outside the gene matches: 5.

This chain connects TRBV6-5 to TRBJ1-1; the D gene is possibly TRBD1 (5 bases). V shed 0 bases and J shed 4 bases, with 9 bases lying between them. Germline CDR1 MNHEY, CDR2 SVGAGI. The CDR3 covers 14 residues. CDR3 loop: CASSYSGARTEAFF. The CDR3 DNA reads TGTGCCAGCAGTTACTCAGGGGCGCGCACTGAAGCTTTCTTT.

The gene calls are TRBV5-4 and TRBJ1-3; D possibly corresponds to TRBD1 (5 bases). Germline CDR1 and CDR2: SGHNT and YYREEE (reference sequence). V was trimmed by 1 base and J by 0 bases, leaving 8 bases between them. This CDR3 is built from 15 residues. The CDR3 DNA follows: TGTGCCAGCAGCTTGTCAGGGCCCTCTGGAAACACCATATATTTT. Amino acid sequence: CASSLSGPSGNTIYF.

This sequence joins TRBV19 and TRBJ2-7; 8 bases match TRBD2. The CDR3 loop spans 13 amino acids. CDR1 LNHDA and CDR2 SQIVND come from the germline V gene (reference sequence). Trimming cost V 8 bases and J 2 bases; bases outside gene matches: 5. CDR3 nucleotide sequence: TGTGCCAGTTCCGGGACTAGACCCTACGAGCAGTACTTC. The encoded protein is CASSGTRPYEQYF.

V and J are TRBV6-5 and TRBJ2-7, with D maybe TRBD1 (5 bases). Deletions cut 7 bases from V and 6 bases from J, with 13 bases between. The CDR3 has 12 amino acids. The germline CDR1 and CDR2 sequences are MNHEY and SVGAGI. CDR3 amino acids: CASTGLFFEQYF. The DNA for the CDR3 is TGTGCCAGCACAGGGCTGTTCTTCGAGCAGTACTTC.

The chain is built from TRBV5-1 and TRBJ2-3, with a weak D call TRBD1 (6 bases). This CDR3 has 15 residues. V was cut by 2 bases and J by 3 bases, with 13 bases left in between. The germline V gene has CDR1 SGHRS and CDR2 YFSETQ. CDR3 nucleotide sequence: TGCGCCAGCAGCTTTTTTGGGGGCGGGACAGATACGCAGTATTTT. Amino acid sequence: CASSFFGGGTDTQYF.

The chain is built from TRBV15 and TRBJ1-2, with D perhaps TRBD1 (5 bases). CDR1 and CDR2 from the germline V gene are LNHNV and YYDKDF (reference sequence). The CDR3 totals 15 residues. With 1 base removed from V and 8 bases from J, the gap between germline ends came to 17 bases. The CDR3 reads CATSRAGTLRGGYTF. The CDR3 bases are TGTGCCACCAGCAGAGCCGGGACTCTACGTGGAGGCTACACCTTC.

This clone was seen only a few times. This chain joins TRBV24-1 and TRBJ2-2; possibly TRBD2 for D (5 bases). This CDR3 is 14 amino acids long. Trimming shortened V by 5 bases and J by 5 bases, and 11 bases separated the two germline ends. Germline V gives CDR1 KGHDR, CDR2 SFDVKD. As DNA, the CDR3 is TGTGCCACCAGTGTAGAGGGAATAACCGGGGAGCTGTTTTTT. This translates into CATSVEGITGELFF.

The V call is TRBV6-2 or TRBV6-3, the J call TRBJ1-1; weak D call: TRBD1 (6 bases). V was shortened by 5 bases and J by 1 base, with 11 bases between the two germline ends. This CDR3 has 14 residues. Germline V gene data show CDR1 as MNHEY and CDR2 as SVGEGT. The CDR3: CASSTGFGNTEAFF. DNA for the CDR3: TGTGCCAGCAGTACAGGGTTCGGGAACACTGAAGCTTTCTTT.

The V gene is TRBV7-2, the J gene TRBJ1-1; 8 bases are a match to TRBD1. CDR3 length: 12 residues. The germline V gene has CDR1 SGHTA and CDR2 FQGNSA. With V trimmed by 2 bases and J by 11 bases, 4 bases remained unmatched. The CDR3 DNA reads as TGTGCCAGCAGCTTACAGGGGGCGAGGGCTTTCTTT. Translated: CASSLQGARAFF.

V gene TRBV10-3 combines with J gene TRBJ1-1; perhaps TRBD1 as D (5 bases). The CDR3 sequence is 11 residues long. The germline V gene encodes CDR1 ENHRY and CDR2 SYGVKD. In DNA, the CDR3 is TGTGCATCTCGGCACAGGTATGAAGCTTTCTTT. Encoded protein: CASRHRYEAFF.

The rearrangement links TRBV6-2 or TRBV6-3 to TRBJ1-2, with D possibly matching TRBD1 (6 bases). This CDR3 is 12 amino acids long. Germline V lookup: CDR1 MNHEY, CDR2 SVGEGT. Trimming took 2 bases from V and 8 from J, leaving 9 bases between them. CDR3 coding DNA: TGTGCCAGCAGTTACCGGGGGGCCGGCTACACCTTC. It encodes CASSYRGAGYTF.

The chain employs TRBV18 and TRBJ1-5; 9 bases line up with TRBD1. Germline assignment: CDR1 KGHSH and CDR2 LQKENI. V lost 1 base to trimming and J lost 2 bases; unmatched junction nucleotides: 9. The CDR3 spans 18 residues. The CDR3 nucleotides are TGTGCCAGCTCACCACGGGGACAGGGAGCGATGGGCAATCAGCCCCAGCATTTT. Translating gives CASSPRGQGAMGNQPQHF.

J is TRBJ1-2 and V is TRBV6-5, with D unresolved. Germline V gene sequence: CDR1 MNHEY, CDR2 SVGAGI. The CDR3 spans 13 residues. The germline V and J ends were trimmed by 6 bases and 7 bases, with 15 bases remaining between them. The DNA for the CDR3 is TGTGCCAGCAGGCCAGGCCCACTTGCTGGCTACACCTTC. It encodes CASRPGPLAGYTF.

The chain has TRBV9 and TRBJ2-7; 9 nucleotides line up with TRBD2. Germline CDR1 is SGDLS and CDR2 is YYNGEE. Trimming at V came to 1 base and at J to 6 bases, leaving 5 bases not matched to a gene. This CDR3 contains 14 residues. The CDR3 loop reads CASSVRGGAGEQYF. The CDR3 DNA follows: TGTGCCAGCAGCGTACGCGGGGGGGCGGGCGAGCAGTACTTC.

The chain carries TRBV5-6 and TRBJ1-5, with 7 bases aligning to TRBD1. V lost 0 bases, J lost 8 bases, and 11 bases stayed unmatched. The CDR3 extends over 16 amino acids. The germline gives CDR1 SGHDT, CDR2 YYEEEE. The CDR3 loop is CASSLAGTVATEPQHF. In nucleotides, the CDR3 is TGTGCCAGCAGCTTGGCCGGGACAGTGGCTACCGAGCCCCAGCATTTT. The variable domain in full, completed from reference TRBV5-6 and TRBJ1-5, reads DAGVTQSPTHLIKTRGQQVTLRCSPKSGHDTVSWYQQALGQGPQFIFQYYEEEERQRGNFPDRFSGHQFPNYSSELNVNALLLGDSALYLCASSLAGTVATEPQHFGDGTRLSIL.

CDR3 sequence: CASSQAGGGTGELFF. The DNA for the CDR3 is TGTGCCAGCAGCCAAGCGGGGGGTGGGACCGGGGAGCTGTTTTTT. V and J are TRBV3-1 (or the pseudogene TRBV3-2) and TRBJ2-2; 7 bases are a match to TRBD2. The CDR3 extends over 15 amino acids. Germline V gene data show CDR1 as LGHDT and CDR2 as YNNKEL (reference sequence). V lost 1 base and J lost 5; bases outside the gene matches: 4.

To note about this clone: Within the sample, other DNA sequences also encode this same CDR3. This chain uses TRBV27 with TRBJ2-7; 9 bases map to TRBD1. Trimming removed 5 bases from V and 3 bases from J; junction bases left unmatched: 2. The CDR3 runs 13 residues. Germline V gene data show CDR1 as MNHEY and CDR2 as SMNVEV (reference sequence). CDR3 DNA: TGTGCCAGCAGTCCGGGACAGGGCTACGAGCAGTACTTC. Translated, it gives CASSPGQGYEQYF.

The V and J genes are TRBV27 and TRBJ2-1, with 9 positions matching TRBD1. V trimming: 5 bases; J trimming: 5 bases; junction bases outside the gene matches: 10. The CDR3 has 16 amino acids. Germline V gives CDR1 MNHEY, CDR2 SMNVEV (reference sequence). CDR3 sequence reads: CASSRPTGTGNNEQFF. In nucleotides, the CDR3 is TGTGCCAGCAGTCGACCAACCGGGACAGGGAACAATGAGCAGTTCTTC.